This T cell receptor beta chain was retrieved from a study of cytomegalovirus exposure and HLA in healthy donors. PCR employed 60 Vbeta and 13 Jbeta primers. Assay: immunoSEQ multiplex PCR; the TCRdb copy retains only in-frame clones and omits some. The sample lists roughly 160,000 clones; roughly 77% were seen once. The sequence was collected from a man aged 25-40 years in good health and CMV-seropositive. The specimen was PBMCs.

CDR3: CASSYGQRTEAFF. The CDR3 DNA reads TGTGCCAGCAGTTACGGACAGAGGACTGAAGCTTTCTTT. This sequence joins TRBV6-5 and TRBJ1-1; weak D call: TRBD1 (6 bases). CDR3 size: 13 residues. Germline lookup yields CDR1 MNHEY and CDR2 SVGAGI. V was trimmed by 2 bases and J by 5 bases, leaving 9 bases between them.